This T cell receptor beta chain was recorded in a study of blood T cells in healthy people across ages (dated by TCRdb to 2015 to 2017). For the wider study: In model experiments, roughly one uniquely barcoded TCR beta cDNA molecule per two T cells was captured by template switching. Age-related changes in TCR beta repertoire diversity were measured in the study by deep sequencing normalized with unique cDNA molecular identifiers. Donors were grouped into four age groups: young (average roughly 17 years), middle-aged (39), aged (around 66) and long-lived (approximately 78). To avoid experimental bias, donors of different ages were spread randomly across the sequencing lanes. The study analyzed two additional independent replicas of 1 million unique cDNA reads from the same blood draw for two donors, one aged 18 to 30 and one aged 80 or older.

The CDR3 covers 16 residues, taking in both the cysteine and the phenylalanine. This entry keeps only the CDR3 DNA: 48 bases, framed from base 1. V loses 1 base, J loses 6 bases, and the germline ends lie 17 bases apart. CDR1 and CDR2 are drawn from the germline V gene (reference sequence): LGHDT, YNNKEL. Systemically healthy Caucasian individuals from Russia, some 36 in total and aged about 6 to 90 years, were included as donors. Each donor gave approximately 9.3 milliliters of peripheral blood, collected into EDTA-treated Vacutainer tubes. Ficoll-Paque density-gradient centrifugation was used to isolate PBMCs, with at least 6.5 million per sample. Total RNA was extracted from PBMCs with Trizol reagent, with at least 6 micrograms obtained per sample. For every donor, flow cytometry on a PBMC aliquot measured the percentage of naive CD45RAhigh/CD27high T cells. Concerning this clonotype: This receptor's antigen is unknown. No base quality values were provided; no much bigger clone lies one nucleotide off.

Library preparation employed 5' RACE. The sample was run on an Illumina HiSeq 2500. A second PCR of about 7 to 12 cycles was performed with a sample-barcoded 5' primer and a J-beta primer mix. A unique molecular identifier was introduced onto each TCR beta cDNA molecule by a template-switch 5' adaptor carrying 12 random nucleotides. Each sample yielded at least 2.5 million CDR3-containing paired-end reads. The Mint cDNA synthesis kit, primed by a TRBC-specific oligonucleotide, was used to synthesize first-strand cDNA from all RNA. Following uracil-DNA glycosylase treatment, a first 18-cycle PCR with universal primers M1SS and BC2_uni_R was performed on all cDNA. The source study handled its data this way. For normalization, 1 million high-quality reads, each with a distinct molecular identifier, were randomly selected from each sample. Instead of being binned into consensus sequences, reads with shared molecular identifiers were discarded. MiTCR, run with a Q25 quality threshold and the strictest error-elimination algorithm, handled CDR3 identification, clonotype clustering and error correction. A nonparametric unseen species model with Euler transformation was used to estimate a lower bound on total TCR beta diversity. Starting from the raw public reads, TCRdb applied fastp trimming at Q25, assembled clones with MiXCR and retained in-frame beta chains. CDR3 protein duplicates are merged, each entry listing the most common genes and DNA. The V and J calls, along with clone size, are taken from TCRdb and not from the paper's own processing. A total of about 640,000 distinct CDR3 sequences appear in this sample, about 43% of them only once. The ten largest clones take up approximately 31% of the sample.

Study-wide findings and limitations: Because the CMV infection status of the donors was unknown, age-related changes in expanded clonotypes may potentially have been confounded. Compared with the aged group, the long-lived group had more naive CD4+ T cells, fewer expanded clones and increased TCR diversity, suggesting age selection. The percentage of naive T cells measured by flow cytometry correlated strongly with observed TCR beta diversity. Observed TCR beta diversity per million T cells fell roughly linearly with age, and a significant reduction was already apparent by age around 40. Since profiling was done on bulk unsorted PBMCs, naive and antigen-experienced compartments could not be conclusively compared. Estimates of total diversity based on one million sequenced T cells were regarded as lower bounds and as underestimates.

The specimen sequenced was blood. In this chain, TRBV3-1 is recombined with TRBJ2-3; perhaps TRBD1 is the D gene, with 5 bases matching. The sequence was collected from a man at least 80 years old in good health. The DNA sequence is given as TGTGCCAGCAGCCAAGCAGCGCAGTCGCCAGGGGATACGCAGTATTTT. It translates to CASSQAAQSPGDTQYF.